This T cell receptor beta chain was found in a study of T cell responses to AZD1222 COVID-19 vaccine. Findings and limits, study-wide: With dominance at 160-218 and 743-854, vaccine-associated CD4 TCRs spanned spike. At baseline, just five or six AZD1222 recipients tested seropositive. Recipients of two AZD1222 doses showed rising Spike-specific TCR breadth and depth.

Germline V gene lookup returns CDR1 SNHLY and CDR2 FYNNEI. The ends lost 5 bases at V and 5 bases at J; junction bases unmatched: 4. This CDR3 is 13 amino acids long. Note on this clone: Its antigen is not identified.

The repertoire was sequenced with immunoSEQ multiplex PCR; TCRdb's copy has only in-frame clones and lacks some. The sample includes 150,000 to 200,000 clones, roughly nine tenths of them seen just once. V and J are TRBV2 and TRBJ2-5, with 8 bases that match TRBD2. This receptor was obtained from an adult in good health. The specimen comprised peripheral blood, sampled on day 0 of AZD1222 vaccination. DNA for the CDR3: TGTGCCAGCAGTCGGGGGGGAATGGAGACCCAGTACTTC. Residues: CASSRGGMETQYF.